The present T cell receptor (beta chain) was sequenced within a study of T-cell reconstitution after alpha-beta-depleted transplantation in children. Unique molecular identifiers were incorporated into the prepared TCRbeta library. TCRdb fed the PCR reads into MiXCR, producing one record per CDR3 protein. Altogether over 300,000 distinct CDR3 sequences are present, 10% being singletons, with the ten largest covering 2.4%. This clonotype was seen ten or more times. The CDR3 runs to 11 residues. The V gene's germline CDR1 is SGHTA and CDR2 FQGNSA. V gave up 5 bases and J gave up 6 bases, with 8 bases separating them.

This clonotype was sampled from a human donor who donated a stem cell graft to a child with acute lymphoblastic leukemia. The chain recombines TRBV7-2 with TRBJ2-7; D is uncertain. The sample in question was PBMCs from the stem cell graft donor, obtained from the stem cell graft. CDR3 DNA: TGTGCCAGCAGCCGTCTTTTCGAGCAGTACTTC. It translates to CASSRLFEQYF. Looking up the rest from reference TRBV7-2 and TRBJ2-7 gives the full variable domain: GAGVSQSPSNKVTEKGKDVELRCDPISGHTALYWYRQSLGQGLEFLIYFQGNSAPDKSGLPSDRFSAERTGGSVSTLTIQRTQQEDSAVYLCASSRLFEQYFGPGTRLTVT.